This TCR beta chain came from a study of blood T cell repertoires in COVID-19. This study enrolled people aged 18 to 89 from approximately 25 US geographic areas. Sequencing was performed with immunoSEQ multiplex PCR; in TCRdb, only in-frame clones are kept and a portion is missing. The sample comprises under 200,000 clones, around 82% of which are singletons, and more than 4% rests with the top ten. V lost 2 bases and J lost 1, with 11 bases in between. The CDR3 length is 15 residues. Germline V CDR1 and CDR2: KGHSH, LQKENI. Sequenced input: PBMCs or T cells enriched from blood (not recorded which). The clonotype comes from a woman aged 55 to 70 with acute COVID-19. This chain links TRBV18 with TRBJ1-1; tentative D call: TRBD1 (6 bases). This CDR3 is CASSPLVGGNTEAFF. The CDR3 nucleotides are TGTGCCAGCTCACCATTAGTAGGGGGGAACACTGAAGCTTTCTTT.